This T cell receptor beta chain originates from a study of cytomegalovirus exposure and HLA in healthy donors. The method was immunoSEQ multiplex PCR; TCRdb's version includes in-frame clones alone and lacks a portion of them. The data show over 110,000 clones, with around 90% seen just once and roughly 9% held by the top ten. Worth noting for this clone: The antigen is not known.

Overall study findings and caveats: Rarity characterized most TCR sequences, yet some public TCRs appeared in many donors.

The CDR3 is 16 residues long. Germline loops: CDR1 SGHRS, CDR2 YFSETQ. Germline trimming cut 0 bases from V and 0 bases from J; bases unmatched to any gene: 5. This clonotype was obtained from a man between 18 and 29 years old in good health and CMV-seropositive. The sample comprised PBMCs. The rearrangement uses TRBV5-1 and TRBJ1-2, with 7 nucleotides matching TRBD1. CDR3 residues: CASSLAGTDSNYGYTF. CDR3 nucleotide sequence: TGCGCCAGCAGCTTGGCGGGGACAGATTCTAACTATGGCTACACCTTC.